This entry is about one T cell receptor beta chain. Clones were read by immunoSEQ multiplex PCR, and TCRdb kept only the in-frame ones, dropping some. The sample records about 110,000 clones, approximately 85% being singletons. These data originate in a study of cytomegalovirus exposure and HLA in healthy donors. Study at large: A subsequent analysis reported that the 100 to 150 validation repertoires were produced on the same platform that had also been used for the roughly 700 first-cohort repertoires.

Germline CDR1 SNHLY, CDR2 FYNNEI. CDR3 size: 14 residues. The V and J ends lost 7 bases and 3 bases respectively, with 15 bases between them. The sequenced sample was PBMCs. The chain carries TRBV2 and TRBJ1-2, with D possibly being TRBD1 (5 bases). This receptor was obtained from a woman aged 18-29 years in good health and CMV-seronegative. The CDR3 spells CASKILGTYYGYTF. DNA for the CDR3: TGTGCCAGCAAAATTTTAGGGACTTACTATGGCTACACCTTC.